The next 8 T cell receptor beta chains were all read from a single sample in a study of T cell changes during pregnancy in multiple sclerosis. Assay used: immunoSEQ multiplex PCR; TCRdb lists only in-frame clones, some missing. Of 20,000 to 25,000 clones in the sample, around 81% are singletons; the top ten hold 15% to 18%. The material was CD8+ T cells from peripheral blood mononuclear cells, obtained in the first trimester of pregnancy. These receptors were collected from a female donor in good health, enrolled as a control in a pregnancy study.

V and J are TRBV6-5 and TRBJ1-1; D gene unclear. Germline V gene sequence: CDR1 MNHEY, CDR2 SVGAGI. The V end was cut by 2 bases, the J end by 3 bases, with 16 bases between. This CDR3 contains 16 residues. The DNA for the CDR3 is TGTGCCAGCAGTTACACCCATTACGGGTGGGACACTGAAGCTTTCTTT. Translating it yields CASSYTHYGWDTEAFF.

The V gene is TRBV6-6, the J gene TRBJ2-7; tentatively, D is TRBD2 (5 bases). The CDR3 is 14 residues long. CDR1 is MNHNY, CDR2 SVGAGI, per germline (reference sequence). V lost 7 bases and J 7 bases, leaving 20 bases between the germline ends. The DNA for the CDR3 is TGTGCCAGCACTGAAAGGTTACCGACGGGAGAGCAGTACTTC. The encoded protein is CASTERLPTGEQYF.

This clone was seen a single time. This chain uses TRBV28 with TRBJ2-6; a possible D gene is TRBD1 (5 bases). V lost 9 bases and J lost 0, with 18 bases in between. Looked up from germline, CDR1 is MDHEN and CDR2 is SYDVKM. The CDR3 sequence is 17 residues long. The chain's CDR3 is CASFPWGTRSGANVLTF. The DNA of the CDR3 is TGTGCCAGTTTCCCTTGGGGCACTCGCTCTGGGGCCAACGTCCTGACTTTC.

The J gene is TRBJ2-3, the V gene TRBV6-4, with 9 bases identical to TRBD1. CDR1 is MRHNA, CDR2 SNTAGT, per germline. The trim removed 4 bases at V and 6 bases at J, leaving 8 bases unmatched. The CDR3 is made up of 15 amino acids. This CDR3 reads CASSGTGQGSDTQYF. The CDR3 DNA follows: TGTGCCAGCAGTGGGACCGGACAGGGGTCGGATACGCAGTATTTT.

CDR3 loop: CAWSPGASKGNEQFF. CDR3 nucleotides: TGTGCCTGGAGTCCTGGGGCTTCCAAGGGGAATGAGCAGTTCTTC. The chain is built from TRBV30 and TRBJ2-1; TRBD1 might be the D (5 bases). CDR1 is GTSNPN and CDR2 is SVGIG in the germline V gene (reference sequence). The CDR3 has 15 residues. Trimming took 2 bases from V and 7 from J, leaving 18 bases between them.

The rearrangement links TRBV25-1 to TRBJ2-2; 8 bases line up with TRBD1. CDR1 is MGHDK, CDR2 SYGVNS, per germline. This CDR3 has 15 residues. Trimming removed 1 base from V and 6 bases from J; junction bases left unmatched: 4. CDR3 amino acids: CASSESDRESGELFF. In DNA, the CDR3 is TGTGCCAGCAGTGAATCGGACAGGGAATCCGGGGAGCTGTTTTTT.

In its sample, this clone was seen many times. V usage is TRBV6-4 and J usage is TRBJ1-1; D is possibly TRBD1 (5 bases). CDR3 length: 16 amino acids. The V gene's germline CDR1 is MRHNA and CDR2 SNTAGT. V was pared by 6 bases and J by 3 bases, with 20 bases between. The CDR3 region is CASRKDVGGGDTEAFF. The CDR3 DNA reads as TGTGCCAGCAGAAAGGACGTCGGAGGAGGGGACACTGAAGCTTTCTTT.

The chain uses TRBV6-5 and TRBJ1-5; no firm D call. Trimming cost V 5 bases and J 0 bases, with 8 bases left between them. Germline V CDR1 and CDR2: MNHEY, SVGAGI. The CDR3 has 14 amino acids. CDR3 sequence: CASSPRYSNQPQHF. CDR3 DNA sequence: TGTGCCAGCAGTCCGAGGTATAGCAATCAGCCCCAGCATTTT.